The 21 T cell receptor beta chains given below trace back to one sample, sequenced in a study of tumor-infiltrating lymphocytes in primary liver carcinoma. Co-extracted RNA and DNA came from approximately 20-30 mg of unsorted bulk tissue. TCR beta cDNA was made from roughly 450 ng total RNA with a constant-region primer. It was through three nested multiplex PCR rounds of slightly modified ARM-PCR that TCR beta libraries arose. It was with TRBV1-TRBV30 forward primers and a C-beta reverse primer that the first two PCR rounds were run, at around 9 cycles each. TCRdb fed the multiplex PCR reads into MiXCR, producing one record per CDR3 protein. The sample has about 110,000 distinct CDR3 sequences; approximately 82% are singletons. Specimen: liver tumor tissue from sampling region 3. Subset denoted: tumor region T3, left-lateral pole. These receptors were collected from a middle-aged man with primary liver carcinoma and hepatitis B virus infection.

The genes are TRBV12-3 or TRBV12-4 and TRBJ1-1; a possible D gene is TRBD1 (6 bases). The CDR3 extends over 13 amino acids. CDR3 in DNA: TGTACCAACAGTTCTTCAGGGGCCGCTGAAGCTTTCTTT. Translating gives CTNSSSGAAEAFF.

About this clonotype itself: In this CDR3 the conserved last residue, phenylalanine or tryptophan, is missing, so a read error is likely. The CDR3 DNA reads as TGTGCCAGCAACCAAGCAGGGACTAGCGGGAGGGACGAGCAGTACTTA. It is translated as CASNQAGTSGRDEQYL. The rearrangement uses TRBV4-2 and TRBJ2-7, with TRBD2 identical over 16 bases. The CDR3 sequence is 16 residues long. CDR1 is LGHNA and CDR2 is YNFKEQ in the germline V gene.

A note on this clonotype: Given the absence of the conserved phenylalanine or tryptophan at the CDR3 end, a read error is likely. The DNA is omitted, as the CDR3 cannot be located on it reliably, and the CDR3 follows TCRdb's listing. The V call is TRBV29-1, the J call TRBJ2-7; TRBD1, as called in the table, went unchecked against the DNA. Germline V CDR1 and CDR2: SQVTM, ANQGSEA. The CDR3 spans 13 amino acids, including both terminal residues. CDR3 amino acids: CSGAQGGPYEQYL.

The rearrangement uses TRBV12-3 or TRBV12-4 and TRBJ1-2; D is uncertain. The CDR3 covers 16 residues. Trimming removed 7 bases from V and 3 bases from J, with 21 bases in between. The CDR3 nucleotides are TGTGCCAGCAATTCAGGTGGCAGACCAAGACACTATGGCTACACCTTC. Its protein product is CASNSGGRPRHYGYTF.

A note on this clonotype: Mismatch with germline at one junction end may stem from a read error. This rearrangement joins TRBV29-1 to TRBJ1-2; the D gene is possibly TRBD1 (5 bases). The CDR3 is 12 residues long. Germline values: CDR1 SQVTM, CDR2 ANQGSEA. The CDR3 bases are TGCGGCGTTGCAAATGGGGCGCGTGGCTACACCTTC. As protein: CGVANGARGYTF.

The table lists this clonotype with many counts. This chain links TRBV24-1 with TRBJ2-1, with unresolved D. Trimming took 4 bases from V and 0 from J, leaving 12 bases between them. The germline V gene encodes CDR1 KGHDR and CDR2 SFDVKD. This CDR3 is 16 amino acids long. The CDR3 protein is CATSDRSISSYNEQFF. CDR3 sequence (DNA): TGTGCCACCAGTGACCGCAGTATTAGCTCCTACAATGAGCAGTTCTTC.

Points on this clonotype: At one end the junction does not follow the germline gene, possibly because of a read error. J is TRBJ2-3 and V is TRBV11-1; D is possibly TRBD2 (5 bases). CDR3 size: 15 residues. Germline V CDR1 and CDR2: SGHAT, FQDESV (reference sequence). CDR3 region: CGSNLPRENTDAQYF. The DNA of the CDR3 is TGTGGCAGCAATTTGCCGAGGGAGAACACAGATGCGCAGTATTTT. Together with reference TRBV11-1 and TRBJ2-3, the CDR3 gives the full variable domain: EAEVAQSPRYKITEKSQAVAFWCDPISGHATLYWYRQILGQGPELLVQFQDESVVDDSQLPKDRFSAERLKGVDSTLKIQPAELGDSAMYLCGSNLPRENTDAQYFGPGTRLTVL.

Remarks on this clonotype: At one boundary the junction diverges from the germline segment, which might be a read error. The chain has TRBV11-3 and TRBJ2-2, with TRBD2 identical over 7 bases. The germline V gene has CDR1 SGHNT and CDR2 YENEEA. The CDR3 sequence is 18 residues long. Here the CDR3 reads CVSSLGWITGGNTGELFF. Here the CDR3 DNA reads TGTGTCAGCAGCTTAGGGTGGATAACGGGAGGGAACACCGGGGAGCTGTTTTTT.

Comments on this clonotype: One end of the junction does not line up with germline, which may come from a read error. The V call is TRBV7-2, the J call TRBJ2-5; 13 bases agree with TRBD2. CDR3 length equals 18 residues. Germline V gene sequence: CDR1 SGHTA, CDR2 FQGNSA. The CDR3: CASSSLPGTSGIQDTQYF. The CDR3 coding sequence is TGTGCCAGCAGCTCTCTTCCCGGGACTAGCGGGATTCAAGATACCCAGTACTTC.

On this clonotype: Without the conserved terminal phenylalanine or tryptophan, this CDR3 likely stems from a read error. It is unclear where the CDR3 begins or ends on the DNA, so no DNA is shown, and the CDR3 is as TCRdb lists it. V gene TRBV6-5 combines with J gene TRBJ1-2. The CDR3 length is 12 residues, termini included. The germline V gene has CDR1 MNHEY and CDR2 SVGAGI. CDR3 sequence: CATVDLVAMHTL.

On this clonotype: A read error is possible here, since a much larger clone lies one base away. CDR3 nucleotide sequence: TGTGCCAGCAGTGACTTAGCGGACACAGATACGCAGTATTTT. Amino acid sequence: CASSDLADTDTQYF. The rearrangement joins TRBV6-4 to TRBJ2-3; D might be TRBD2 (6 bases). Per germline, CDR1 MRHNA and CDR2 SNTAGT. The ends were cut back, 1 base at V and 2 bases at J, with 7 bases in the middle. The CDR3 contains 14 residues.

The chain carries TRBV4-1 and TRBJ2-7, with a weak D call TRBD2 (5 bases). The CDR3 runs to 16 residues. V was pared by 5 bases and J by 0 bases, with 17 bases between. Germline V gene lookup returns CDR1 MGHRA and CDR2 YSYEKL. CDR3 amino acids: CASSSGGAAISYEQYF. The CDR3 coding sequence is TGCGCCAGCAGCAGCGGAGGAGCAGCTATCTCCTACGAGCAGTACTTC.

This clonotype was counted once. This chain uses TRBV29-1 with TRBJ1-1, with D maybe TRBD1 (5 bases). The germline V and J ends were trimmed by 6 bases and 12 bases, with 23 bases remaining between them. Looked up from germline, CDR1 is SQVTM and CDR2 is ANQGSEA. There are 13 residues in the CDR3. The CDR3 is CSVIFPVQVRTFF. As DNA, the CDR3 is TGCAGCGTCATATTCCCTGTACAGGTGAGAACTTTCTTT.

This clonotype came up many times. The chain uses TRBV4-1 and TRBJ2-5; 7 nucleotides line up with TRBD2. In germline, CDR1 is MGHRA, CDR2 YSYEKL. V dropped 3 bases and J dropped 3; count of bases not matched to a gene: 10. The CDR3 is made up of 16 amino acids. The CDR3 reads CASSQVFSGLEETQYF. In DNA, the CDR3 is TGCGCCAGCAGCCAGGTATTTAGCGGGTTGGAAGAGACCCAGTACTTC.

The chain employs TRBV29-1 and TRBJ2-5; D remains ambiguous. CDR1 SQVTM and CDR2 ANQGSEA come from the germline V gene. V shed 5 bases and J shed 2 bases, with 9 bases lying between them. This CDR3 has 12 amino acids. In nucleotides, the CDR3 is TGCAGCGTTTGGAGAGAGCAAGAGACCCAGTACTTC. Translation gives CSVWREQETQYF.

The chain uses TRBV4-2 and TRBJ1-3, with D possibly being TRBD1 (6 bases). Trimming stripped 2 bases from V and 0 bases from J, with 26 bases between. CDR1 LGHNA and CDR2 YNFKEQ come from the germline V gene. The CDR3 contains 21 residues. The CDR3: CASSQQGLTGSRISSGNTIYF. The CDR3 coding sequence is TGTGCCAGCAGCCAACAAGGCTTAACAGGGAGTCGTATTTCCTCTGGAAACACCATATATTTT.

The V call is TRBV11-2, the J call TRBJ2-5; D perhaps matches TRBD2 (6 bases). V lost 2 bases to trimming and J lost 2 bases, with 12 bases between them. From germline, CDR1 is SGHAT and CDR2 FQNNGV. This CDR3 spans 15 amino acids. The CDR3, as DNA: TGTGCCAGCAGCTTACGACTAGTACGGCAAGAGACCCAGTACTTC. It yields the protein CASSLRLVRQETQYF.

The CDR3, as DNA: TGTGCCAGCGGCCTCAGGAGTTCGGATACGCAGTATTTT. It is translated as CASGLRSSDTQYF. This sequence joins TRBV14 and TRBJ2-3; D ambiguous. Per germline, CDR1 SGHDN and CDR2 FVKESK. Deletions cut 8 bases from V and 6 bases from J, with 15 bases between. The CDR3 consists of 13 residues.

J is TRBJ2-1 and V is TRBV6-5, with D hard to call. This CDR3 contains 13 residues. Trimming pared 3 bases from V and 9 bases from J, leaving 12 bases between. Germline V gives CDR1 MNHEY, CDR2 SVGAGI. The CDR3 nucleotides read TGTGCCAGCAGTTATACCGTATTAAGTGAGCAGTTCTTC. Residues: CASSYTVLSEQFF.

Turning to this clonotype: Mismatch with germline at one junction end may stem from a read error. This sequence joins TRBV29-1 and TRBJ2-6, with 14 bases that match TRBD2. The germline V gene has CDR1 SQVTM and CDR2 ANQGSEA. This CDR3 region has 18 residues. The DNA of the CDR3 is TGCAGCGTTGGAGGGACTAGCGGGGGCTTCTCTGGGGCCAACGTCCCGACTTTC. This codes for CSVGGTSGGFSGANVPTF.

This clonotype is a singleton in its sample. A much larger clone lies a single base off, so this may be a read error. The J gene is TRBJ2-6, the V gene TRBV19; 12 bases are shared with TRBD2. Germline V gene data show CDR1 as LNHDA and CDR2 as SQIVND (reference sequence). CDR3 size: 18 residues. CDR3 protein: CASSMRLAGEPGAKVLTF. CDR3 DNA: TGTGCCAGTAGTATGAGACTAGCGGGAGAACCTGGGGCCAAAGTCCTGACTTTC.